The 20 T cell receptor beta chains presented below share a single source sample, sequenced in a study of response to subunit inactivated influenza vaccine. Each CDR3 protein is one row after TCRdb ran MiXCR on the RT-PCR reads. The sample consists of over 450,000 distinct CDR3 sequences, under 15% of them appearing once. The starting material was PBMCs from blood, obtained around seven weeks after vaccination. These receptors were obtained from a man in his fifties or sixties who received an inactivated influenza vaccine.

This rearrangement joins TRBV11-2 to TRBJ2-1; D might be TRBD1 (6 bases). V dropped 5 bases and J dropped 5 bases, with 10 bases sitting between them. The CDR3 consists of 13 residues. Germline V gene sequence: CDR1 SGHAT, CDR2 FQNNGV. CDR3 amino acids: CASSTRDNNEQFF. The CDR3 coding sequence is TGTGCCAGCAGCACCCGGGACAACAATGAGCAGTTCTTC.

This clonotype showed up just a few times. The rearrangement uses TRBV20-1 and TRBJ1-4, with a tentative D call TRBD1 (5 bases). The CDR3 is 15 amino acids. Looked up from germline, CDR1 is DFQATT and CDR2 is SNEGSKA (reference sequence). Trimming took off 0 bases at V and 0 bases at J, with 8 bases between the two ends. CDR3 in amino acids: CSARDLTATNEKLFF. The DNA for the CDR3 is TGCAGTGCTAGAGATCTGACAGCAACTAATGAAAAACTGTTTTTT.

The chain carries TRBV6-1 and TRBJ2-7; 7 bases map to TRBD1. The trim removed 7 bases at V and 6 bases at J, leaving 12 bases unmatched. Germline V gives CDR1 MNHNS, CDR2 SASEGT. The CDR3 is 14 residues long. CDR3 bases: TGTGCCAGCAATAATGAAGGGGGCGCGGTCGAGCAGTACTTC. It is translated as CASNNEGGAVEQYF.

This clonotype was picked up a small number of times. The chain uses TRBV3-1 and TRBJ2-3, with TRBD2 identical over 9 bases. The V gene's germline CDR1 is LGHDT and CDR2 YNNKEL (reference sequence). Trimming cost V 7 bases and J 5 bases; bases outside gene matches: 7. CDR3 length: 14 amino acids. The CDR3 DNA reads TGTGCCAGCAAAGCTAGCGGGGCGGAAGATACGCAGTATTTT. Amino acids: CASKASGAEDTQYF.

This clonotype was seen more than once but under ten times. The DNA for the CDR3 is TGTGCCAGCAGACAGAGCCGAGGAAACACCATATATTTT. Encoded protein: CASRQSRGNTIYF. This chain joins TRBV6-1 and TRBJ1-3; no firm D call. CDR1 is MNHNS, CDR2 SASEGT, per germline. The CDR3 extends over 13 amino acids. V lost 6 bases to trimming and J lost 4 bases, with 10 bases between them.

This clonotype has just a few counts. V gene TRBV15 combines with J gene TRBJ2-1; no reliable D call. Trimming removed 4 bases at V and 4 bases at J, with 17 bases between. This CDR3 has 16 amino acids. The V gene's germline CDR1 is LNHNV and CDR2 YYDKDF (reference sequence). The CDR3 is CATSTSFLTTYNEQFF. The CDR3 DNA reads as TGTGCCACCAGCACGTCCTTTTTGACAACTTACAATGAGCAGTTCTTC. Looking up the rest from reference TRBV15 and TRBJ2-1 gives the full variable domain: DAMVIQNPRYQVTQFGKPVTLSCSQTLNHNVMYWYQQKSSQAPKLLFHYYDKDFNNEADTPDNFQSRRPNTSFCFLDIRSPGLGDTAMYLCATSTSFLTTYNEQFFGPGTRLTVL.

V usage is TRBV24-1 and J usage is TRBJ2-1, with a weak D call TRBD2 (7 bases). V dropped 11 bases and J dropped 4 bases, with 14 bases sitting between them. This CDR3 has 13 amino acids. Germline loops: CDR1 KGHDR, CDR2 SFDVKD. The DNA of the CDR3 is TGTGCCATATCAAGCGGGACATACAATGAGCAGTTCTTC. Translating it yields CAISSGTYNEQFF.

This clonotype was detected many times. V usage is TRBV20-1 and J usage is TRBJ2-3, with TRBD2 matching over 11 bases. CDR1 DFQATT and CDR2 SNEGSKA come from the germline V gene (reference sequence). The CDR3 sequence is 15 residues long. With 5 bases clipped from V and 2 bases from J, the junction kept 6 bases outside the gene matches. Here the CDR3 reads CSAPRLAGLTDTQYF. In nucleotides, the CDR3 is TGCAGTGCTCCCAGACTAGCGGGGCTCACAGATACGCAGTATTTT.

In its sample, this clonotype was seen a few times. This sequence joins TRBV6-5 and TRBJ2-3, with no clear D. CDR1 is MNHEY, CDR2 SVGAGI, per germline. CDR3 length: 15 amino acids. Trimming stripped 3 bases from V and 0 bases from J, with 10 bases between. CDR3 sequence: CASSYRYPSTDTQYF. The CDR3 DNA follows: TGTGCCAGCAGTTATAGGTACCCTAGCACAGATACGCAGTATTTT.

This clonotype has just a few counts. The chain combines TRBV5-1 with TRBJ2-1, with 7 bases aligning to TRBD2. This CDR3 is 15 amino acids long. V gave up 5 bases and J gave up 3 bases; unmatched junction bases: 8. CDR1 and CDR2 (germline): SGHRS, YFSETQ. CDR3: CASSPTSVGYNEQFF. The CDR3 DNA reads as TGCGCCAGCAGTCCAACTAGCGTCGGCTACAATGAGCAGTTCTTC.

This clonotype was counted between two and nine times. V and J are TRBV6-2 or TRBV6-3 and TRBJ1-5; weak D call: TRBD1 (5 bases). The CDR3 covers 15 residues. Trimming cost V 5 bases and J 4 bases, with 15 bases left between them. CDR1 MNHEY and CDR2 SVGEGT come from the germline V gene. CDR3 in DNA: TGTGCCAGCAGTGTGACCTTAGGGGCTAATCAGCCCCAGCATTTT. This translates into CASSVTLGANQPQHF.

This clonotype was picked up many times. The chain employs TRBV6-1 and TRBJ1-2, with no clear D. V was trimmed by 6 bases and J by 4 bases, leaving 12 bases between them. The CDR3 length is 13 residues. Per germline, CDR1 MNHNS and CDR2 SASEGT. CDR3 amino acids: CASSQRSAYGYTF. The CDR3 DNA reads as TGTGCCAGCAGCCAACGGAGCGCCTATGGCTACACCTTC.

The CDR3 is CASSGLHGTQYF. The CDR3 bases are TGTGCCAGCAGTGGCCTTCATGGTACGCAGTATTTT. The J gene is TRBJ2-3, the V gene TRBV6-4; no clear D. Germline V gene lookup returns CDR1 MRHNA and CDR2 SNTAGT. The V and J ends lost 4 bases and 8 bases respectively, with 10 bases between them. The CDR3 length is 12 residues.

The chain couples TRBV28 to TRBJ2-7, with D tentatively TRBD2 (6 bases). V shed 4 bases and J shed 6 bases, with 25 bases lying between them. Germline loops: CDR1 MDHEN, CDR2 SYDVKM. The CDR3 has 17 amino acids. The CDR3 nucleotides are TGTGCCAGCAGTTCGACATGGGCTAAAGCCCGGGGAGGCGAGCAGTACTTC. Protein product: CASSSTWAKARGGEQYF.

This chain joins TRBV9 and TRBJ1-2; TRBD1 aligns across 7 bases. The CDR3 is 15 amino acids. Germline V gene lookup returns CDR1 SGDLS and CDR2 YYNGEE. V shed 4 bases, J shed 2 bases, and the junction held 8 bases outside the gene matches. The CDR3 reads CASSRQGTTNYGYTF. The DNA for the CDR3 is TGTGCCAGCAGCAGACAGGGAACGACAAACTATGGCTACACCTTC.

The chain has TRBV9 and TRBJ2-7, with TRBD1 matching 7 bases. This CDR3 region has 16 residues. Germline trimming cut 0 bases from V and 5 bases from J; bases unmatched to any gene: 11. Germline CDR1 and CDR2: SGDLS and YYNGEE. The CDR3 region has the DNA TGTGCCAGCAGCGTAGGGCTGGGACAGACCTTCGACGAGCAGTACTTC. Protein product: CASSVGLGQTFDEQYF. The whole variable domain, remainder taken from reference TRBV9 and TRBJ2-7, is DSGVTQTPKHLITATGQRVTLRCSPRSGDLSVYWYQQSLDQGLQFLIQYYNGEERAKGNILERFSAQQFPDLHSELNLSSLELGDSALYFCASSVGLGQTFDEQYFGPGTRLTVT.

This clonotype has at least ten counts. This rearrangement joins TRBV20-1 to TRBJ2-7; D may match TRBD1 or TRBD2 (5 bases each). Trimming took off 6 bases at V and 3 bases at J, with 15 bases between the two ends. The germline V gene encodes CDR1 DFQATT and CDR2 SNEGSKA (reference sequence). The CDR3 has 13 residues. The CDR3: CSAAGTMIYEQYF. DNA of the CDR3: TGCAGTGCGGCCGGGACCATGATCTACGAGCAGTACTTC.

A few counts support this clonotype. This sequence joins TRBV10-3 and TRBJ2-3; D is tentatively TRBD1 or TRBD2 (5 bases each). This CDR3 comprises 15 residues. Trimming took 2 bases from V and 0 from J, leaving 9 bases between them. Per germline, CDR1 ENHRY and CDR2 SYGVKD. The CDR3 coding sequence is TGTGCCATCAGTGAGGGGACGGCTAGCACAGATACGCAGTATTTT. This codes for CAISEGTASTDTQYF.

This clonotype appeared a few times. The CDR3 DNA is TGTGCCAGCAGCTTAGGGGCAAGTTCAATCTACGAGCAGTACTTC. Amino acids: CASSLGASSIYEQYF. The gene calls are TRBV7-7 and TRBJ2-7; D gene ambiguous. CDR1 and CDR2 from the germline V gene are SSHAT and FNYEAQ (reference sequence). V lost 1 base and J lost 3, with 13 bases in between. There are 15 residues in the CDR3.

The rearrangement links TRBV6-1 to TRBJ1-5; D unclear. V lost 4 bases, J lost 1 base, and 8 bases lay in between. The CDR3 is 14 amino acids. Germline V gives CDR1 MNHNS, CDR2 SASEGT. The CDR3 region is CASSVGFSNQPQHF. The DNA for the CDR3 is TGTGCCAGCAGTGTGGGATTCAGCAATCAGCCCCAGCATTTT.